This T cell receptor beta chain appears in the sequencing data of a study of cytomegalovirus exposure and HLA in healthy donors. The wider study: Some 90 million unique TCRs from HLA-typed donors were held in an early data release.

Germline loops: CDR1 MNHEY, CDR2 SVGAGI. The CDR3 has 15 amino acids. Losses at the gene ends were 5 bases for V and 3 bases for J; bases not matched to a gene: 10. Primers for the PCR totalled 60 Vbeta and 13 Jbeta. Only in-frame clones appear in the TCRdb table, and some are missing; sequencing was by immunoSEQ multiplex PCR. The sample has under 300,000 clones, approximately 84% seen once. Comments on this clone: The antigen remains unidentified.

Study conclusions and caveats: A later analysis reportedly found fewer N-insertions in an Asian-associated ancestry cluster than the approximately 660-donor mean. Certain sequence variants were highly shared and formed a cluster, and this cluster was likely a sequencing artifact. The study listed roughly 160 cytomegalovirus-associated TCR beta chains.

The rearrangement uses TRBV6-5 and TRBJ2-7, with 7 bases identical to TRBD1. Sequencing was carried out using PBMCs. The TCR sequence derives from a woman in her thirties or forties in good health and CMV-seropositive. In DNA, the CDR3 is TGTGCCAGCAGTCCTGGGCAGGGGGTAATCTACGAGCAGTACTTC. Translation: CASSPGQGVIYEQYF.